The clone carrying this T cell receptor beta chain occurred once. In the authors' methods: The assay estimated nucleated cells by amplifying reference gene primers. TCRdb's table, derived via immunoSEQ multiplex PCR, lists solely in-frame clones and lacks some. V, J and clone size are taken as reported in that table, and D and trimming were inferred from the DNA itself. The sample includes over 250,000 clones, approximately 88% seen only once; the top ten take approximately 2.2%. The data were obtained in a study of blood T cell repertoires in COVID-19. Study overall: Acute and convalescent COVID-19 samples came from the United States, Italy and Spain. PBMCs, B-cell-depleted T cells, or T cells provided the cDNA or gDNA that made up the material.

The J segment lost 2 bases and the V segment lost 6 bases, leaving 6 bases of the junction unmatched. The V gene's germline CDR1 is MDHEN and CDR2 SYDVKM. This CDR3 has 15 amino acids. The sequence was collected from a man between 50 and 59 years old with acute or convalescent COVID-19. The chain employs TRBV28 and TRBJ1-1, with 10 bases aligning to TRBD1. The sample was peripheral blood. The CDR3 here is CASSRQGARNTEAFF. The CDR3 DNA reads as TGTGCCAGCAGCAGACAGGGGGCGCGTAACACTGAAGCTTTCTTT.